These T cell receptor beta chains were read from a single sample in a study of blood T cell repertoires in COVID-19. TCRdb keeps only in-frame clones here, not all; method: immunoSEQ multiplex PCR. This table has about 95,000 clones, approximately 80% appearing once. Sequencing was done on a sample of peripheral blood. These receptors originate from a human donor in a cohort sampled during active COVID-19. The CDR3 runs from the conserved cysteine through the conserved F or W. A D gene is named only where the DNA matches it firmly. A clone size is listed for some rows: how often the clone was seen (once, few, many), or a class if it is expanded.

D,J,V,size,DNA,CDR3
TRBD1,TRBJ2-3,TRBV14,-,TGTGCCAGCAGCCAGGCGGGGACAGGGGTATTGGATACGCAGTATTTT,CASSQAGTGVLDTQYF
TRBD1,TRBJ1-1,TRBV10-1,-,TGCGCCAGCAGTGAGTCGAGAGGGGGCGCAAACTCTGAAGCTTTCTTT,CASSESRGGANSEAFF
-,TRBJ2-1,TRBV18,-,TGTGCCAGCTCACCACCAGGGGTCGGTGAGCAGTTCTTC,CASSPPGVGEQFF
-,TRBJ1-1,TRBV7-9,-,TGTGCCAGCAGCTTAGAAGCCAGGGGCACTGAAGCTTTCTTT,CASSLEARGTEAFF
TRBD2,TRBJ2-1,TRBV5-1,-,TGCGCCAGCAGCTTGGTTGCTAGCGGCTACAATGAGCAGTTCTTC,CASSLVASGYNEQFF
-,TRBJ2-1,TRBV5-5,few,TGTGCCAGCAGCTCACCAGGGATCTACAATGAGCAGTTCTTC,CASSSPGIYNEQFF
-,TRBJ1-6,TRBV9,few,TGTGCCAGCAGCGTAGCCCCGTCCCAGTATAATTCACCCCTCCACTTT,CASSVAPSQYNSPLHF
TRBD1,TRBJ1-1,TRBV10-1,few,TGCGCCAGCAGCGCCTCGGGACAGCTAGAAGCTTTCTTT,CASSASGQLEAFF
TRBD2,TRBJ2-5,TRBV10-2,-,TGCGCCAGCGCCGGGCGGGAGAGAGAAGAGACCCAGTACTTC,CASAGREREETQYF
-,TRBJ2-2,TRBV5-1,-,TGCGCCAGCAGCTTGGACAGGGCAGGCGGGGAGCTGTTTTTT,CASSLDRAGGELFF
-,TRBJ1-2,TRBV9,few,TGTGCCAGCAGCGTAGGTGCCAGGGCCTCCGATGGCTACACCTTC,CASSVGARASDGYTF
-,TRBJ2-7,TRBV2,-,TGTGCCAGCAGTGAGGCCGTTTGGAGCTCCTACGAGCAGTACTTC,CASSEAVWSSYEQYF
TRBD2,TRBJ2-3,TRBV5-4,-,TGTGCCAGCAGCCGAACTGGACTAGCGGGGATGTCGGATACGCAGTATTTT,CASSRTGLAGMSDTQYF
-,TRBJ2-6,TRBV5-4,-,TGTGCCAGCAGCTTGCCAGGGACTGGGGCCAACGTCCTGACTTTC,CASSLPGTGANVLTF
TRBD1,TRBJ2-2,TRBV24-1,once,TGTGCCACCAGTGACCCTCGACAGGGGGCCGTCGGGGAGCTGTTTTTT,CATSDPRQGAVGELFF
-,TRBJ1-1,TRBV15,-,TGTGCCACCAGCAGAGAACTATTAGGGAACACTGAAGCTTTCTTT,CATSRELLGNTEAFF
TRBD1,TRBJ2-3,TRBV5-1,-,TGCGCCAGCAGCTTAAGACAGGGCGACACAGATACGCAGTATTTT,CASSLRQGDTDTQYF
-,TRBJ2-7,TRBV6-1,-,TGTGCCAGCAGTGAAACCCTACTCGACAGTTCCTACTCCTACGAGCAGTACTTC,CASSETLLDSSYSYEQYF
-,TRBJ1-5,TRBV12-3/TRBV12-4,once,TGTGCCTCGACTACGCGTGGGCAGCCCCAGCATTTT,CASTTRGQPQHF
TRBD1,TRBJ2-3,TRBV18,-,TGTGCCAGCTCACAGAGGACAGGGATCACAGATACGCAGTATTTT,CASSQRTGITDTQYF
-,TRBJ2-1,TRBV4-2,-,TGTGCCAGCAGCCAAGTTGGAGGGCCTCTCTCCAATGAGCAGTTCTTC,CASSQVGGPLSNEQFF
TRBD1,TRBJ2-2,TRBV27,-,TGTGCCAGCAGTTATGACAGGGTGGAGTCCGGGGAGCTGTTTTTT,CASSYDRVESGELFF
TRBD1,TRBJ2-7,TRBV27,-,TGTGCCAGCCAAGGGGGGGGGACAGGGGACTACGAGCAGTACTTC,CASQGGGTGDYEQYF
TRBD2,TRBJ2-3,TRBV9,once,TGTGCCAGCAGCCTAGCGGGAGGAAGCACAGATACGCAGTATTTT,CASSLAGGSTDTQYF
TRBD1,TRBJ1-2,TRBV6-1,-,TGTGCCAGCAGTGGGGGGACAGCTCCCGTCTTAGATGGCTACACCTTC,CASSGGTAPVLDGYTF
TRBD1,TRBJ1-5,TRBV19,-,TGTGCCAGTAGTTTCTATGCCGGGACAGGGGGCTTTTATAGCAATCAGCCCCAGCATTTT,CASSFYAGTGGFYSNQPQHF
TRBD1,TRBJ1-2,TRBV9,-,TGTGCCAGCAGCGTAGATTCGGGGACAGGGGTACGGAGCTATGGCTACACCTTC,CASSVDSGTGVRSYGYTF
TRBD1,TRBJ1-6,TRBV28,-,TGTGCCAGCAGTCAAACCGGGACAGTGGTATCCCTACTCCACTTT,CASSQTGTVVSLLHF
-,TRBJ1-6,TRBV18,once,TGTGCCAGCTCACCACCAAGGACAGCCAATTCACCCCTCCACTTT,CASSPPRTANSPLHF
-,TRBJ1-3,TRBV10-3,-,TGTGCCATCAGTGAGTCTCCATGGAGCTCTGGAAACACCATATATTTT,CAISESPWSSGNTIYF
-,TRBJ2-7,TRBV7-2,few,TGTGCCAGCAGCTTAGACTCGGGTAGATACGAGCAGTACTTC,CASSLDSGRYEQYF
-,TRBJ2-7,TRBV18,-,TGTGCCAGCTCACCTTGGCGGGTCTCCTCCTACGAGCAGTACTTC,CASSPWRVSSYEQYF
-,TRBJ2-1,TRBV29-1,-,TGCAGCGTTGTCAGACCTAGCAGGTACAATGAGCAGTTCTTC,CSVVRPSRYNEQFF
-,TRBJ1-1,TRBV3-1/TRBV3-2,once,TGTGCCAGCAGCGAGAGATTGCCCGACACTGAAGCTTTCTTT,CASSERLPDTEAFF
-,TRBJ1-1,TRBV18,-,TGTGCCAGCTCGCCTCCTATATTGAGGAACACTGAAGCTTTCTTT,CASSPPILRNTEAFF
-,TRBJ2-6,TRBV27,-,TGTGCCAGCAGCCCTTGGGGGGTCGGGGCCAACGTCCTGACTTTC,CASSPWGVGANVLTF
TRBD2,TRBJ2-5,TRBV27,-,TGTGCCAGCAGTTCCACCCCGAGCGGGGGAACCCAAGAGACCCAGTACTTC,CASSSTPSGGTQETQYF
TRBD2,TRBJ2-7,TRBV5-1,-,TGCGCCAGCAGCTTCCAAGTAGCGGGAGGGCCCTACGAGCAGTACTTC,CASSFQVAGGPYEQYF
TRBD2,TRBJ2-7,TRBV5-1,-,TGCGCCAGCAGCTTGGAGACTAGCGGGAGTGGCGAGCAGTACTTC,CASSLETSGSGEQYF
TRBD2,TRBJ2-1,TRBV18,-,TGTGCCAGCTCACCACTAGCGGGGTCCTACAATGAGCAGTTCTTC,CASSPLAGSYNEQFF
-,TRBJ2-7,TRBV18,-,TGTGCCAGCTCACCTCGACAGGCGACCTACGAGCAGTACTTC,CASSPRQATYEQYF
TRBD2,TRBJ2-5,TRBV19,-,TGTGCCAGTACGGCTAGCGGGACCCGCACGTGGGAGACCCAGTACTTC,CASTASGTRTWETQYF
TRBD1,TRBJ1-3,TRBV5-8,-,TGTGCCAGCAGCACGGACAGGACTGGAAACACCATATATTTT,CASSTDRTGNTIYF
TRBD1,TRBJ1-4,TRBV4-3,-,TGCGCCAGCAGCCAGGATAGACAGGGGGCTGAAAAACTGTTTTTT,CASSQDRQGAEKLFF
-,TRBJ2-2,TRBV6-4,-,TGTGCCAGCAGCCCCAGAAGGCTAGCAACCGGGGAGCTGTTTTTT,CASSPRRLATGELFF
TRBD2,TRBJ2-5,TRBV5-1,-,TGCGCCAGCAGCTTAAGCGGGGGGGCCGTCGAGACCCAGTACTTC,CASSLSGGAVETQYF
TRBD2,TRBJ2-5,TRBV7-2,once,TGTGCCAGCTTGGGGGGGGAGACCCAGTACTTC,CASLGGETQYF
TRBD1,TRBJ1-6,TRBV4-1,-,TGCGCCAGCAGTCTAAGGACAGGGGATTCACCCCTCCACTTT,CASSLRTGDSPLHF
TRBD1,TRBJ1-1,TRBV7-9,once,TGTGCCAGCAGCCTCCGACTGACAGGGGACACTGAAGCTTTCTTT,CASSLRLTGDTEAFF
-,TRBJ1-3,TRBV6-5,-,TGTGCCAGCAGGGGCTCCACTGGAAACACCATATATTTT,CASRGSTGNTIYF
-,TRBJ1-1,TRBV18,-,TGTGCCAGCTCACCATGGGGGGGCTTGAACACTGAAGCTTTCTTT,CASSPWGGLNTEAFF
TRBD1,TRBJ2-1,TRBV27,-,TGTGCCAGCAGCCAAAAGGGACAGGGGGTCAATGAGCAGTTCTTC,CASSQKGQGVNEQFF
TRBD2,TRBJ2-1,TRBV7-3,-,TGTGCCAGCAGCCCTTCTGGGCTAGCGGGCAATGAGCAGTTCTTC,CASSPSGLAGNEQFF